Sequencing of this T cell receptor beta chain was carried out in a study of vaccination and CD4 T cells after COVID-19. At the level of the study: Typically, post-vaccine samples were obtained a median roughly 70 days after dose two, within a range of 14 to 241. Points from the study as a whole: A nonsignificant median increase from around 20 to 38 SARS-CoV-2-reactive clonotypes was observed.

With the Oncomine TCR Beta short-read assay, DNA from cultured CD4+ T cells was sequenced. It was cultured CD4+ T cells from which genomic DNA was extracted. TCRdb redid the calling of the PCR reads with MiXCR, one entry per CDR3 protein. The sample contains about 16,000 distinct CDR3 sequences, 44% of which appear only once. The sample's treatment: approximately 10-day PBMC culture with coronavirus spike peptide pools or control peptides (ViraFEST assay). V lost 4 bases and J lost 5; bases outside the gene matches: 11. The V gene's germline CDR1 is MNHEY and CDR2 SVGAGI. The CDR3 extends over 15 amino acids. With respect to this clonotype: Its matching antigen is unknown.

This rearrangement joins TRBV6-5 to TRBJ2-7, with 7 bases identical to TRBD1. This receptor was identified in a human donor who had recovered from COVID-19. The material sequenced was CD4+ T cells from blood, cultured in vitro. CDR3 in amino acids: CASSSPNRGTDEQYF. In nucleotides, the CDR3 is TGTGCCAGCAGTTCCCCGAACAGGGGAACCGACGAGCAGTACTTC.